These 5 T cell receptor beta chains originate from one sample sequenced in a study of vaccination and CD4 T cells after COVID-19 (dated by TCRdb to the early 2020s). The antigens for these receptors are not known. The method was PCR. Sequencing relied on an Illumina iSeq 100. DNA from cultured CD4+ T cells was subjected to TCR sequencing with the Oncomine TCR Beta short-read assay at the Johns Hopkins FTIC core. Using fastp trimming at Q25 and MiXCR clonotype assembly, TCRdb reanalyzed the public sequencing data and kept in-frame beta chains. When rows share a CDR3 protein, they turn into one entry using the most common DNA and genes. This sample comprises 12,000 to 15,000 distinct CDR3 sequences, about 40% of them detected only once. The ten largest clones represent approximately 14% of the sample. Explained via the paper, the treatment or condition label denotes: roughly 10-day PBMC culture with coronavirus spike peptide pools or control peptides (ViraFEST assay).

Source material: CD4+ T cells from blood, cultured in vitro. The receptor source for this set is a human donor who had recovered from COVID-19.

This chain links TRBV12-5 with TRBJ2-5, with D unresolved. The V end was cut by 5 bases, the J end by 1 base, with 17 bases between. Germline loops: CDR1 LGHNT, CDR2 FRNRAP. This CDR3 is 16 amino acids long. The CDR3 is CASGTRVRMFQETQYF. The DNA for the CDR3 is TGTGCTAGTGGTACCCGGGTCAGAATGTTCCAAGAGACCCAGTACTTC.

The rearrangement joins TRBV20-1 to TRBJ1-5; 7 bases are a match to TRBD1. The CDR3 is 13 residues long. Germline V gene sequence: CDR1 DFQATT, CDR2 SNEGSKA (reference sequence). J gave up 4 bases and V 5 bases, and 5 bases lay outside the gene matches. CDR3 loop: CSAGQEINQPQHF. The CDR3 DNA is TGCAGTGCTGGACAGGAGATAAATCAGCCCCAGCATTTT.

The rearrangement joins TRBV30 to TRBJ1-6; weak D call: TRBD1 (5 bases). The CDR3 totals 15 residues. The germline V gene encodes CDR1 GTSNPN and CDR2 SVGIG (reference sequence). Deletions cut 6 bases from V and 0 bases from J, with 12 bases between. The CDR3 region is CACKGSGSYNSPLHF. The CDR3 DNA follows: TGTGCCTGCAAGGGGTCCGGCTCCTATAATTCACCCCTCCACTTT.

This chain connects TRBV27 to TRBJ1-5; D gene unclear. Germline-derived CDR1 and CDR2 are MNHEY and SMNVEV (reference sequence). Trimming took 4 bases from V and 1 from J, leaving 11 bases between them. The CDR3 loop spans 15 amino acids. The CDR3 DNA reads TGTGCCAGCAGTTCCGAGGGTGGGAGCAATCAGCCCCAGCATTTT. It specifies CASSSEGGSNQPQHF.

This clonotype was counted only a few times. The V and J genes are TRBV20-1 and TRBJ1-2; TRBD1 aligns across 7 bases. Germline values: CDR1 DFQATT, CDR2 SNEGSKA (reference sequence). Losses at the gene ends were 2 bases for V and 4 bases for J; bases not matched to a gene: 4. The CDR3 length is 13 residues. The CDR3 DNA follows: TGCAGTGCTAGACTTGGGGACAGCTATGGCTACACCTTC. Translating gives CSARLGDSYGYTF.